This TCR beta chain was recorded in a study of identical twins. Study-wide findings and caveats: Conclusions rested on cross-sectional statistics rather than following the same donors. Excess low generation probability was seen in twin-shared out-of-frame alpha sequences. Weaker excess sharing between twins was seen in beta out-of-frame sequences.

This clonotype showed up just a few times. The antigen is not known. CDR1 and CDR2 (germline): SGHAT, FQDESV (reference sequence). V gave up 5 bases and J gave up 4 bases, with 9 bases separating them. The CDR3 length is 13 residues. Template switching added a universal primer site; cDNA carried unique molecular identifiers. TCRdb called the 5' RACE reads again in MiXCR, with one record for every CDR3 protein. The sample carries 200,000 to 250,000 distinct CDR3 sequences, roughly 7% recorded once. These data also formed part of another study, on yellow fever vaccine responses in identical twins.

The TCR originated in a woman between 18 and 30 years old in good health. The chain couples TRBV11-1 to TRBJ2-1, with D possibly matching TRBD2 (6 bases). The sequencing input was memory (CD45RO+) T cells sorted from blood. In DNA, the CDR3 is TGTGCCAGCAGCGGGACTCTGTACAATGAGCAGTTCTTC. This encodes CASSGTLYNEQFF.